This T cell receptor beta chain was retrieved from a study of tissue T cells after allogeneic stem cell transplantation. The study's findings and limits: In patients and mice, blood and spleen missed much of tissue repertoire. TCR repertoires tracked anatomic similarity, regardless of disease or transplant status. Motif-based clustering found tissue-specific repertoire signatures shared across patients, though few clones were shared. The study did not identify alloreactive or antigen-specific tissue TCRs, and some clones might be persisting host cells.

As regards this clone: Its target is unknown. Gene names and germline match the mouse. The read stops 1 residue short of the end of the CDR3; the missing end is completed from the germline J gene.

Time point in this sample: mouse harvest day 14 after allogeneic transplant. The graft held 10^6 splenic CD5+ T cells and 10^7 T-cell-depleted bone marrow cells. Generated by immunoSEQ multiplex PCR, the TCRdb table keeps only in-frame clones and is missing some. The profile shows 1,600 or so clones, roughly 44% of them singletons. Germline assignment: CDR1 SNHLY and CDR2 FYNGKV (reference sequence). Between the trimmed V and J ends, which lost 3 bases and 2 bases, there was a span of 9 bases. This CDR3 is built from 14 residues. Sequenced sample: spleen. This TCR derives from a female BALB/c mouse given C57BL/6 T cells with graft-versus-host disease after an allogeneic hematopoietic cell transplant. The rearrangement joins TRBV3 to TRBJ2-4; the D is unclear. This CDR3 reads CASSLEPIQNTLYF. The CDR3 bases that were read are TGTGCCAGCAGCTTGGAGCCAATTCAAAACACCTTGTAC.